Shown below are 2 T cell receptor beta chains from a single sample sequenced in a study of blood T cell repertoires in COVID-19 (dated by TCRdb to about 2020). The library was made by the immunoSEQ multiplex PCR assay. As stored in TCRdb, this immuneACCESS dataset retains in-frame rearrangements with V and J assigned. A fraction of the clones does not appear; measured against another copy, unresolved V genes explain less than half of the discrepancy, and the remainder lacks a known reason. In this sample the table shows roughly 120,000 clones, approximately 87% of which occur a single time. The top ten clones comprise around 8% of the sample. The sample consisted of peripheral blood. The receptor set was obtained from a man between 65 and 79 years old who had recovered from COVID-19.

The chain links TRBV9 to TRBJ2-3; 8 bases are a match to TRBD2. The length of the CDR3 is 15 residues. V was clipped by 0 bases and J by 1 base; unmatched bases: 1. Germline V gene lookup returns CDR1 SGDLS and CDR2 YYNGEE. CDR3 amino acids: CASSVEAGGTDTQYF. CDR3 nucleotide sequence: TGTGCCAGCAGCGTAGAAGCGGGGGGCACAGATACGCAGTATTTT.

The chain links TRBV28 to TRBJ1-2; 8 nucleotides agree with TRBD1. In germline, CDR1 is MDHEN, CDR2 SYDVKM. Unmatched junction bases numbered 9, after V lost 5 bases and J lost 4 bases. This CDR3 contains 15 residues. The CDR3 spells CASSGLDREAYGYTF. The DNA of the CDR3 is TGTGCCAGCAGTGGTCTGGACAGGGAGGCCTATGGCTACACCTTC.